The clone carrying this TCR beta chain was counted at least ten times. TCRbeta library construction was performed incorporating unique molecular identifiers. TCRdb itself ran the PCR reads through MiXCR, one entry per CDR3 protein. The repertoire holds 200,000 to 250,000 distinct CDR3 sequences, with 9.5% to 13% as singletons. This sample is part of a study of T-cell reconstitution after alpha-beta-depleted transplantation in children. Trimming cost V 5 bases and J 4 bases; bases outside gene matches: 2. The CDR3 consists of 13 residues. Germline loops: CDR1 MNHEY, CDR2 SMNVEV (reference sequence). The source is a child younger than two with acute myeloid leukemia, due to receive a stem cell transplant. V gene TRBV27 combines with J gene TRBJ1-1; 9 bases are shared with TRBD1. The sample was PBMCs, taken before TCRalphabeta/CD19-depleted stem cell transplant. The CDR3 loop is CASSMTGGTEAFF. The CDR3 bases are TGTGCCAGCAGTATGACAGGGGGCACTGAAGCTTTCTTT.